This TCR beta chain was sequenced during a study of technical replicates of blood from four donors. V trimming: 6 bases; J trimming: 7 bases; junction bases outside the gene matches: 9. The CDR3 is made up of 14 amino acids. Per the germline V gene, CDR1 is SGHAT and CDR2 is FQNNGV. Here immunoSEQ multiplex PCR was the method, and the copy in TCRdb shows in-frame clones only, minus some. The table includes roughly 67,000 clones, roughly 98% detected once. The V call is TRBV11-2, the J call TRBJ2-1; 7 bases are shared with TRBD1. Sequencing used T cells isolated from PBMCs. This clonotype was obtained from a human donor in good health. The CDR3 region has the DNA TGTGCCAGCAGTCTCGGGACAGAGTATAATGAGCAGTTCTTC. Translation: CASSLGTEYNEQFF.